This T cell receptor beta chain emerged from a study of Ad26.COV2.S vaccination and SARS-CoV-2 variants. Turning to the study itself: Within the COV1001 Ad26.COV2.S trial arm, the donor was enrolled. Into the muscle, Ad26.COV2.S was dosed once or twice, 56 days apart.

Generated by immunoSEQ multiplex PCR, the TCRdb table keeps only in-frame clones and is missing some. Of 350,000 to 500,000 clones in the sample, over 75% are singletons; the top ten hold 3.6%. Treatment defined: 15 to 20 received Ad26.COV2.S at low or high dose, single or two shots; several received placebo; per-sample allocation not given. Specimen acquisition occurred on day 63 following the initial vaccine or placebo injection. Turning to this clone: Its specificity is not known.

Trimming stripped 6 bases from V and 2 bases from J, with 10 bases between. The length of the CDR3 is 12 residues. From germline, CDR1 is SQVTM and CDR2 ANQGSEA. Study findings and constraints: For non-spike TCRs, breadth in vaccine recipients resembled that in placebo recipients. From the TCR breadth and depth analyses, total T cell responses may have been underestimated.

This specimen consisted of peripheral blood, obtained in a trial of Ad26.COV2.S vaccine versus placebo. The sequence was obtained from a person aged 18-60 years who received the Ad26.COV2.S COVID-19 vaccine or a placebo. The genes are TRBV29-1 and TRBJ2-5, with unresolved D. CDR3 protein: CSVGDRQETQYF. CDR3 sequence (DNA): TGCAGCGTAGGCGACCGTCAAGAGACCCAGTACTTC.